Below, 13 T cell receptor beta chains from the same sample are listed, as sequenced in a study of blood T cell repertoires in COVID-19. TCRdb keeps only in-frame clones here, not all; method: immunoSEQ multiplex PCR. The repertoire holds some 320,000 clones, 90% seen once, with about 4.2% in the top ten. Sequenced: PBMCs or T cells enriched from blood (not recorded which). The source of these receptors is a young woman who had been exposed to COVID-19.

The chain recombines TRBV15 with TRBJ2-4, with D perhaps TRBD1 (5 bases). Per the germline V gene, CDR1 is LNHNV and CDR2 is YYDKDF (reference sequence). V was shortened by 5 bases and J by 8 bases, with 10 bases between the two germline ends. The CDR3 runs 12 residues. The CDR3 DNA reads TGTGCCACCAGCGGGGCTGGGTACATTCAGTACTTC. It is translated as CATSGAGYIQYF.

The chain joins TRBV19 to TRBJ2-1; D not certain. Germline values: CDR1 LNHDA, CDR2 SQIVND (reference sequence). This CDR3 is 13 amino acids long. Trimming stripped 2 bases from V and 4 bases from J, with 6 bases between. The CDR3 region is CASSISKYNEQFF. CDR3 in DNA: TGTGCCAGTAGTATATCCAAATACAATGAGCAGTTCTTC.

The V call is TRBV19, the J call TRBJ2-2, with 12 bases lining up with TRBD2. The germline V gene encodes CDR1 LNHDA and CDR2 SQIVND (reference sequence). The CDR3 has 17 residues. Losses at the gene ends were 6 bases for V and 5 bases for J; bases not matched to a gene: 10. The CDR3 protein is CASSLLAGGPYTGELFF. The CDR3 DNA reads TGTGCCAGTAGCCTTCTAGCGGGGGGGCCTTATACCGGGGAGCTGTTTTTT.

The V and J genes are TRBV19 and TRBJ2-5; 7 nucleotides line up with TRBD2. The germline V gene encodes CDR1 LNHDA and CDR2 SQIVND (reference sequence). The CDR3 spans 16 residues. V was clipped by 3 bases and J by 4 bases; unmatched bases: 11. The CDR3 region has the DNA TGTGCCAGTAGTATCTCCCAGCGGGGAGGCTTAGAGACCCAGTACTTC. This codes for CASSISQRGGLETQYF.

This chain connects TRBV9 to TRBJ1-2, with 7 bases matching TRBD1. Germline V gene data show CDR1 as SGDLS and CDR2 as YYNGEE. The CDR3 has 15 residues. J gave up 8 bases and V 4 bases, and 14 bases lay outside the gene matches. The CDR3 DNA follows: TGTGCCAGCAGCCCTCGTGAGGGGGCTAGTTCGGGCTACACCTTC. Amino acids: CASSPREGASSGYTF.

The chain recombines TRBV7-9 with TRBJ1-6; 8 bases agree with TRBD1. The CDR3 is 14 amino acids. Germline assignment: CDR1 SEHNR and CDR2 FQNEAQ (reference sequence). V lost 5 bases, J lost 10 bases, and 7 bases stayed unmatched. DNA for the CDR3: TGTGCCAGCAGCCCCAGACAGGGGAACTCACCCCTCCACTTT. This encodes CASSPRQGNSPLHF.

The chain combines TRBV4-1 with TRBJ1-2; D is ambiguous. CDR1 MGHRA and CDR2 YSYEKL come from the germline V gene. V lost 5 bases and J lost 0, with 16 bases in between. The CDR3 spans 16 residues. The CDR3 reads CASSSPKMGPNYGYTF. CDR3 nucleotide sequence: TGCGCCAGCAGCTCTCCTAAGATGGGCCCTAACTATGGCTACACCTTC.

This chain connects TRBV6-5 to TRBJ1-6; 8 nucleotides agree with TRBD1. This CDR3 contains 15 residues. The V segment lost 8 bases and the J segment 9 bases; nucleotides outside the gene matches: 12. Germline lookup yields CDR1 MNHEY and CDR2 SVGAGI. The CDR3: CASLPGQGFASPLHF. CDR3 DNA: TGTGCCAGCCTTCCCGGACAGGGCTTCGCTTCACCCCTCCACTTT.

This chain links TRBV27 with TRBJ1-4; possibly TRBD1 for D (5 bases). In germline, CDR1 is MNHEY, CDR2 SMNVEV (reference sequence). The V gene lost 5 bases and the J gene lost 3 bases, with 16 bases spanning the gap. There are 16 residues in the CDR3. The CDR3 nucleotides are TGTGCCAGCAGTAAGACCCCGGCGGGGGCTAATGAAAAACTGTTTTTT. Amino acids: CASSKTPAGANEKLFF.

The rearrangement joins TRBV7-6 to TRBJ2-1, with 11 bases identical to TRBD2. The CDR3 consists of 15 residues. With V trimmed by 5 bases and J by 15 bases, 15 bases remained unmatched. Looked up from germline, CDR1 is SGHVS and CDR2 is FNYEAQ. The CDR3 DNA sequence: TGTGCCAGCAGCCTCTCGGGAATAGCGGGGGGGCCGCTGTTCTTC. Residues: CASSLSGIAGGPLFF.

V gene TRBV27 combines with J gene TRBJ2-1; 10 bases match TRBD2. Germline CDR1 is MNHEY and CDR2 is SMNVEV (reference sequence). This CDR3 has 15 residues. Germline trimming cut 5 bases from V and 10 bases from J; bases unmatched to any gene: 11. The CDR3 DNA reads TGTGCCAGCAGTCCTCGAAGCGGGGGGGCCGGGGAGCAGTTCTTC. This gives the protein CASSPRSGGAGEQFF.

The chain joins TRBV7-9 to TRBJ2-7; TRBD1 is a possible D gene (6 bases). V lost 5 bases to trimming and J lost 8 bases, with 10 bases between them. Germline lookup yields CDR1 SEHNR and CDR2 FQNEAQ (reference sequence). CDR3 size: 11 residues. This CDR3 reads CASSIRDKQYF. In nucleotides, the CDR3 is TGTGCCAGCAGCATCCGGGACAAGCAGTACTTC.

The chain couples TRBV11-2 to TRBJ1-2; TRBD1 might be the D (6 bases). In germline, CDR1 is SGHAT, CDR2 FQNNGV. The CDR3 consists of 14 residues. V gave up 5 bases and J gave up 4 bases, with 14 bases separating them. The CDR3 sequence: CASSRDRQSYGYTF. The CDR3 DNA reads as TGTGCCAGCAGCAGAGACAGGCAGTCCTATGGCTACACCTTC.